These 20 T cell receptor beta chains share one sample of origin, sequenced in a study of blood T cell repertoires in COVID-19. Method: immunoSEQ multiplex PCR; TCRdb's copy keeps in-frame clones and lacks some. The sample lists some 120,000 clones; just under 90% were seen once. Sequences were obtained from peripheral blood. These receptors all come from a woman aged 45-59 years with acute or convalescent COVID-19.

The CDR3 reads CASSSTALEVEGGYTF. Here the CDR3 DNA reads TGTGCCAGCAGTTCCACTGCACTCGAGGTGGAGGGTGGCTACACCTTC. The chain couples TRBV6-6 to TRBJ1-2, with D unresolved. This CDR3 has 16 amino acids. The germline CDR1 and CDR2 sequences are MNHNY and SVGAGI (reference sequence). The ends were cut back, 4 bases at V and 7 bases at J, with 22 bases in the middle.

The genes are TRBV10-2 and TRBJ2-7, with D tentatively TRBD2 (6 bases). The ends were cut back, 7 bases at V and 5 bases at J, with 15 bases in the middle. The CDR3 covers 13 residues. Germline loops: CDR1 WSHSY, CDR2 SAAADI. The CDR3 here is CASKKTSFDEQYF. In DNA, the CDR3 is TGCGCCAGCAAGAAGACTAGTTTCGACGAGCAGTACTTC.

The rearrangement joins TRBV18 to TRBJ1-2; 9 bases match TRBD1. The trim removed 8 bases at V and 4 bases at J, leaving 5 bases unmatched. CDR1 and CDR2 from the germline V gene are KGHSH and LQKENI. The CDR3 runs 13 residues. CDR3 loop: CASEGTGSYGYTF. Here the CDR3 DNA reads TGTGCCAGCGAGGGGACAGGGTCCTATGGCTACACCTTC.

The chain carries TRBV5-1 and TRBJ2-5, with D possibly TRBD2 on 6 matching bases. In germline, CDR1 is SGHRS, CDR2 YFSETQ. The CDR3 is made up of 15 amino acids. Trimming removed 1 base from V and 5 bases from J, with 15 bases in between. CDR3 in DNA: TGCGCCAGCAGCTTGTCGGCAGGGAGGTTGGAGACCCAGTACTTC. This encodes CASSLSAGRLETQYF.

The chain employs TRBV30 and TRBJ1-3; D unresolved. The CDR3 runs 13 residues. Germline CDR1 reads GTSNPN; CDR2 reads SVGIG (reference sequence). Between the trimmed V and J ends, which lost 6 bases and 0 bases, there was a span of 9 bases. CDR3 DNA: TGTGCCTGTACAAAAATCTCTGGAAACACCATATATTTT. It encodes CACTKISGNTIYF.

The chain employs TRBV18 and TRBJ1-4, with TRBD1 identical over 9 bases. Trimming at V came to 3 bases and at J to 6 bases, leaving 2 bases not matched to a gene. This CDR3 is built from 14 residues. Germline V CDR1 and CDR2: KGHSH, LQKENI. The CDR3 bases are TGTGCCAGCTCACCCGACAGGGGGGATGAAAAACTGTTTTTT. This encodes CASSPDRGDEKLFF.

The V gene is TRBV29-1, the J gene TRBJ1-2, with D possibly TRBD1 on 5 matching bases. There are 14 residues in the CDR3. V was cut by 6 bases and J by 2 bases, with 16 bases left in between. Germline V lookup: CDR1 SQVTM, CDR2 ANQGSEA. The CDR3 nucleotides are TGCAGCGTAAGACGGAGCGGGACCAACTATGGCTACACCTTC. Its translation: CSVRRSGTNYGYTF. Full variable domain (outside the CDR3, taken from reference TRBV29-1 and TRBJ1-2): SAVISQKPSRDICQRGTSLTIQCQVDSQVTMMFWYRQQPGQSLTLIATANQGSEATYESGFVIDKFPISRPNLTFSTLTVSNMSPEDSSIYLCSVRRSGTNYGYTFGSGTRLTVV.

CDR3 protein: CASSVQVGELFF. The CDR3 DNA is TGTGCCAGCAGCGTACAGGTCGGGGAGCTGTTTTTT. The chain carries TRBV7-9 and TRBJ2-2; a possible D gene is TRBD1 (5 bases). The CDR3 loop spans 12 amino acids. CDR1 is SEHNR and CDR2 is FQNEAQ in the germline V gene (reference sequence). The V gene lost 5 bases and the J gene lost 7 bases, with 8 bases spanning the gap. The complete variable domain, with remaining parts taken from reference TRBV7-9 and TRBJ2-2, reads DTGVSQNPRHKITKRGQNVTFRCDPISEHNRLYWYRQTLGQGPEFLTYFQNEAQLEKSRLLSDRFSAERPKGSFSTLEIQRTEQGDSAMYLCASSVQVGELFFGEGSRLTVL.

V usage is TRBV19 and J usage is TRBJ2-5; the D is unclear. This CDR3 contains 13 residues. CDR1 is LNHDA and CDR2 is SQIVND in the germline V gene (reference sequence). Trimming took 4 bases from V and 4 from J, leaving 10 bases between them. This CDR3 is CASSRSITETQYF. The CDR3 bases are TGTGCCAGTAGTAGGAGCATTACAGAGACCCAGTACTTC.

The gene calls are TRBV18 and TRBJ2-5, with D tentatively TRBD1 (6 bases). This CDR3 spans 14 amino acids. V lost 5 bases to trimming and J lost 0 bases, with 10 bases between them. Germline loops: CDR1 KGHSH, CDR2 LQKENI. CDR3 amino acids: CASSAQGYQETQYF. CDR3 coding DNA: TGTGCCAGCTCAGCCCAGGGGTACCAAGAGACCCAGTACTTC.

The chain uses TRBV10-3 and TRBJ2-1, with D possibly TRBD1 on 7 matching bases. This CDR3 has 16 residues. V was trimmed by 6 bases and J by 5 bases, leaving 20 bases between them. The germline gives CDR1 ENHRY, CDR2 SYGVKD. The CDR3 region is CAISGSGGQGDNEQFF. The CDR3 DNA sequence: TGTGCCATCAGCGGCTCAGGGGGGCAAGGGGACAATGAGCAGTTCTTC.

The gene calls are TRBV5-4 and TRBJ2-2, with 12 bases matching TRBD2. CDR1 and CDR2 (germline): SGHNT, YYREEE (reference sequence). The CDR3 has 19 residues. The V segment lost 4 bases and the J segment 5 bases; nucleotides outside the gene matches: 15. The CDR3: CASSTPGLAGPRGTGELFF. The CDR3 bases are TGTGCCAGCAGCACCCCGGGACTAGCGGGCCCCCGGGGGACCGGGGAGCTGTTTTTT.

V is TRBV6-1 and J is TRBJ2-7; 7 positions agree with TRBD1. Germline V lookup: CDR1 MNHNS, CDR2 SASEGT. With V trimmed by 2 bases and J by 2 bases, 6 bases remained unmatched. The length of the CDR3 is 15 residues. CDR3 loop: CASSESKGAPYEQYF. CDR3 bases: TGTGCCAGCAGTGAATCGAAGGGGGCGCCCTACGAGCAGTACTTC.

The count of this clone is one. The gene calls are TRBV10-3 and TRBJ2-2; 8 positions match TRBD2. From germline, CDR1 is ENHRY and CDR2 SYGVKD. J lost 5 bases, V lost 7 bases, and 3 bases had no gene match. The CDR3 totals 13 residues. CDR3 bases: TGTGCCATCAACGGCGGGGGGACCGGGGAGCTGTTTTTT. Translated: CAINGGGTGELFF.

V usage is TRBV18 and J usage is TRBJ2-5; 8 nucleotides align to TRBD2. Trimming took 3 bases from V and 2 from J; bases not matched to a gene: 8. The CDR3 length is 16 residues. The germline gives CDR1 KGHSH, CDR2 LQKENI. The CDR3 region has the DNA TGTGCCAGCTCACCTAGGGCGGGGGGCCGACAAGAGACCCAGTACTTC. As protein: CASSPRAGGRQETQYF.

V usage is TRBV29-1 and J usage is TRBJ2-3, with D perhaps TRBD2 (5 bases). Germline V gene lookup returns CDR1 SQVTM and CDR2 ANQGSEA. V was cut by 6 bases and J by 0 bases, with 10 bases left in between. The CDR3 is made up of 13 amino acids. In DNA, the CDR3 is TGCAGCGTCCTTAGCGCTAGCACAGATACGCAGTATTTT. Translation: CSVLSASTDTQYF.

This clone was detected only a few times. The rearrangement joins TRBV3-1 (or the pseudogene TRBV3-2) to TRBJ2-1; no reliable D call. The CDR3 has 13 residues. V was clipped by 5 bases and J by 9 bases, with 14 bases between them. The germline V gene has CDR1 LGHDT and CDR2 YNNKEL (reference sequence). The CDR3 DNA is TGTGCCAGCAGCGAAACGGGTATTGGTGAGCAGTTCTTC. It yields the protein CASSETGIGEQFF.

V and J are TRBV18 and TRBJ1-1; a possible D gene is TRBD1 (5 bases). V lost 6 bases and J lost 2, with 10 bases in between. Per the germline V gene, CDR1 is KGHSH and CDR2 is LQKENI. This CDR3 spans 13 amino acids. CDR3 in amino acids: CASSTGENTEAFF. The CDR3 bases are TGTGCCAGCTCCACGGGGGAAAACACTGAAGCTTTCTTT.

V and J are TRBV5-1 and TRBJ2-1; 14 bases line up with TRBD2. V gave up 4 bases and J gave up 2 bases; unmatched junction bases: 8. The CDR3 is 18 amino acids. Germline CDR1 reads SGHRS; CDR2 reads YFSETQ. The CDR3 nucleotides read TGCGCCAGCAGCCCAAGGGGACTAGCGGGGGCCACCTACAATGAGCAGTTCTTC. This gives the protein CASSPRGLAGATYNEQFF. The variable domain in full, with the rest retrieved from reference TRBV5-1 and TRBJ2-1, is KAGVTQTPRYLIKTRGQQVTLSCSPISGHRSVSWYQQTPGQGLQFLFEYFSETQRNKGNFPGRFSGRQFSNSRSEMNVSTLELGDSALYLCASSPRGLAGATYNEQFFGPGTRLTVL.

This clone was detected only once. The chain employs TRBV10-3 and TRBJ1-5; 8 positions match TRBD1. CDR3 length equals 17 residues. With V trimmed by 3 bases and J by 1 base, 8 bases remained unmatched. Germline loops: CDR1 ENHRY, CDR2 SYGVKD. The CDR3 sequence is CAISENRGKGSNQPQHF. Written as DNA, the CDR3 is TGTGCCATCAGTGAAAACAGGGGGAAAGGGAGCAATCAGCCCCAGCATTTT.